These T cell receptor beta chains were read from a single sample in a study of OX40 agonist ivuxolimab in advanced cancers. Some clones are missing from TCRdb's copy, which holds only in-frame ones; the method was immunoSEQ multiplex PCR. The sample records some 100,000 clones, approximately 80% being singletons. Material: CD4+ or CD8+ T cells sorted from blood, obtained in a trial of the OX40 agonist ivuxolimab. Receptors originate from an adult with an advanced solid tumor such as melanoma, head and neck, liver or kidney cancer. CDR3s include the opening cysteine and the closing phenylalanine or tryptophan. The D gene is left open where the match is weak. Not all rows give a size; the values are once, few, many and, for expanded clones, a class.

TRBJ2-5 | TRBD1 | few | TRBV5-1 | TGCGCCAGCAGCTCCGGGGGGACAGGGGGCCAAGAGACCCAGTACTTC | CASSSGGTGGQETQYF
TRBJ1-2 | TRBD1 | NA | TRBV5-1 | TGCGCCAGCAGCTTCGGGACAGAAACGTATGGCTACACCTTC | CASSFGTETYGYTF
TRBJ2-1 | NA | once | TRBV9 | TGTGCCAGCAGCGGGGGCACCCAAGTTAACTACAATGAGCAGTTCTTC | CASSGGTQVNYNEQFF
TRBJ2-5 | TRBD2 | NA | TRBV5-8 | TGTGCCAGCAGCTTCGGATTAGCGGGGGGGCGTGAGACCCAGTACTTC | CASSFGLAGGRETQYF
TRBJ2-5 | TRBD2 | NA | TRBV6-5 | TGTGCCAGCAGTTATGGGACTAACGAAGAGACCCAGTACTTC | CASSYGTNEETQYF
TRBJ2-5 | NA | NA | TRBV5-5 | TGTGCCAGCAGCTTAGGAGGTTTGGAGACCCAGTACTTC | CASSLGGLETQYF
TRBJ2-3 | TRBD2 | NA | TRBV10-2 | TGCGCCACTTGGGAGCGGAGACTAGCAACAGATACGCAGTATTTT | CATWERRLATDTQYF
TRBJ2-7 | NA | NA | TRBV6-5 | TGTGCCAGCAGTGCGGGAACCTCCTACGAGCAGTACTTC | CASSAGTSYEQYF
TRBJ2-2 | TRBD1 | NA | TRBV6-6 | TGTGCCAGCAGCCTCAGGGGGCAGAACACCGGGGAGCTGTTTTTT | CASSLRGQNTGELFF
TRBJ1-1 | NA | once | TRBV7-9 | TGTGCCAGCAGCTTAGTCGTGAGTGGAGGTACTGAAGCTTTCTTT | CASSLVVSGGTEAFF
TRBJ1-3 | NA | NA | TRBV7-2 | TGTGCCAGCAGCTTAGTCGGGGATTTCTCTGGAAACACCATATATTTT | CASSLVGDFSGNTIYF